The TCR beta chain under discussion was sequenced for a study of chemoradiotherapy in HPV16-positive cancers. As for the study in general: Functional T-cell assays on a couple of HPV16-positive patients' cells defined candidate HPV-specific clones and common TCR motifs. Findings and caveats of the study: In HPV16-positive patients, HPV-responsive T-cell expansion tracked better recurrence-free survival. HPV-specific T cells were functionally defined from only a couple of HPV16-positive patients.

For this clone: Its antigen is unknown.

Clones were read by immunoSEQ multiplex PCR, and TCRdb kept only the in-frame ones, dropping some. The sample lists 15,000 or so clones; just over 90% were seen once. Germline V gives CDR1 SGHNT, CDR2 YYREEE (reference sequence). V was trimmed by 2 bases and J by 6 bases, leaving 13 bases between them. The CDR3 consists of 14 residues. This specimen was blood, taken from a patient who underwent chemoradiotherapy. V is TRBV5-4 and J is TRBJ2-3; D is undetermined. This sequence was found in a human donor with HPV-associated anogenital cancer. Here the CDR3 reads CASSLEIEVDTQYF. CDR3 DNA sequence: TGTGCCAGCAGCTTAGAAATCGAAGTGGATACGCAGTATTTT.